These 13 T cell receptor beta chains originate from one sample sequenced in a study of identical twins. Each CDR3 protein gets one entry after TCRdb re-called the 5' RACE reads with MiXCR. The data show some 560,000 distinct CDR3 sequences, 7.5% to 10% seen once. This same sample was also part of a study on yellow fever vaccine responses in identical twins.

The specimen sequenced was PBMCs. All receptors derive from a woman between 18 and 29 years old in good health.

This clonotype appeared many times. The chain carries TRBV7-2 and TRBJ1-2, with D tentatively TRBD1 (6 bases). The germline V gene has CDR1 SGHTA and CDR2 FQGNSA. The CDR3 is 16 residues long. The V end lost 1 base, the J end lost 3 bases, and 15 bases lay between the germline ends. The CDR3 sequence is CASSLVWGAQDYGYTF. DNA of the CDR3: TGTGCCAGCAGCTTAGTGTGGGGGGCGCAGGACTATGGCTACACCTTC.

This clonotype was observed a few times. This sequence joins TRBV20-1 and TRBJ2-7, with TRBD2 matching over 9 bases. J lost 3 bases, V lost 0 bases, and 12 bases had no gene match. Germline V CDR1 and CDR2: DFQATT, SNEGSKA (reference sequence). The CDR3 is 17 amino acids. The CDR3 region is CSARDPRALAGVYEQYF. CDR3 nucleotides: TGCAGTGCTAGAGATCCCAGGGCATTAGCGGGAGTCTACGAGCAGTACTTC.

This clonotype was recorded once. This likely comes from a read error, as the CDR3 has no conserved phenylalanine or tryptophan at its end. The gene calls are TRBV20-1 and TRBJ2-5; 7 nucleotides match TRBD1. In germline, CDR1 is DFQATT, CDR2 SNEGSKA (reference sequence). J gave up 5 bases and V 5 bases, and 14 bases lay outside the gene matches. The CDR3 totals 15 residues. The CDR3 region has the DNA TGCAGTGCTCCGGGGACAGCCCCAAAGGGGGAGACCCAGTACCTC. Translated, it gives CSAPGTAPKGETQYL.

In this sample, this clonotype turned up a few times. The CDR3 nucleotides are TGTGCCAGCAGCCAAGAACTTACCAGAAACATTCAGTACTTC. It encodes CASSQELTRNIQYF. This sequence joins TRBV14 and TRBJ2-4; D not resolved. The CDR3 consists of 14 residues. Germline V gene sequence: CDR1 SGHDN, CDR2 FVKESK. Deletions cut 0 bases from V and 6 bases from J, with 9 bases between.

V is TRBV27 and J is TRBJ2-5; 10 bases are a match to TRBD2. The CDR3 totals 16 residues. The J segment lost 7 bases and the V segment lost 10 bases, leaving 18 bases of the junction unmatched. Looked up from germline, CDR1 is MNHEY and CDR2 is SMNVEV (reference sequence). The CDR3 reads CAIETRASGSDGTQYF. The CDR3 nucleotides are TGTGCCATCGAAACCCGAGCTAGCGGGAGTGACGGGACCCAGTACTTC.

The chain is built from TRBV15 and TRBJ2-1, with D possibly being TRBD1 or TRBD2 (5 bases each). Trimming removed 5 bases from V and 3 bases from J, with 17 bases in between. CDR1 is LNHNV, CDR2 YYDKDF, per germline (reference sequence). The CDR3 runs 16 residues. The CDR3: CATSSRGFGNYNEQFF. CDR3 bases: TGTGCCACCAGCTCAAGGGGATTCGGGAACTACAATGAGCAGTTCTTC.

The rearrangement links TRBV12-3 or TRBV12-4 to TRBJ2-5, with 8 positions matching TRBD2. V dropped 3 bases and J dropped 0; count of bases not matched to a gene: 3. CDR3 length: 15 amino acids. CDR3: CASSFTGGYQETQYF. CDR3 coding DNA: TGTGCCAGCAGTTTTACGGGGGGGTACCAAGAGACCCAGTACTTC.

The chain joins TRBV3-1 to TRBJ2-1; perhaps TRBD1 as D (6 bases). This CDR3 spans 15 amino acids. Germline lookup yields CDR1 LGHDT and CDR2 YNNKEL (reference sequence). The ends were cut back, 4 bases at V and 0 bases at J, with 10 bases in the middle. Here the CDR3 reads CASSPEQGSYNEQFF. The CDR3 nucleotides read TGTGCCAGCAGCCCCGAACAGGGCTCCTACAATGAGCAGTTCTTC.

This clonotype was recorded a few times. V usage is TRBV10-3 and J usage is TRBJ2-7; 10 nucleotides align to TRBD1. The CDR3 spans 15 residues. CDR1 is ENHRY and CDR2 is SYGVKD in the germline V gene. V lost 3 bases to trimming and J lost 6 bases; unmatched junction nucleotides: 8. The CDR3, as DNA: TGTGCCATCAGTGAAAGGGACAGGGGCCCCTCCGAGCAGTACTTC. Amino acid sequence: CAISERDRGPSEQYF.

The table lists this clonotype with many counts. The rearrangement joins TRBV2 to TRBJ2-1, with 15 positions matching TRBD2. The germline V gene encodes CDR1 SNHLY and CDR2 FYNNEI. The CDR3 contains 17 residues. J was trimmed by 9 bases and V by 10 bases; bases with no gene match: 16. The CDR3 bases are TGTGCCACCCCGGGACTAGCGGGAGGAGTTTATGGGGGTGAGCAGTTCTTC. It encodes CATPGLAGGVYGGEQFF.

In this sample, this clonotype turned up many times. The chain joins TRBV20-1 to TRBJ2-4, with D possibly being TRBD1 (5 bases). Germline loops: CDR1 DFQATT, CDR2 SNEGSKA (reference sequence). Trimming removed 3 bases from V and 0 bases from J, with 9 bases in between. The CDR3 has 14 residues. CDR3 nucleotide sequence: TGCAGTGCTAGCAGGGTCGTAGCCAAAAACATTCAGTACTTC. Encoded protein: CSASRVVAKNIQYF.

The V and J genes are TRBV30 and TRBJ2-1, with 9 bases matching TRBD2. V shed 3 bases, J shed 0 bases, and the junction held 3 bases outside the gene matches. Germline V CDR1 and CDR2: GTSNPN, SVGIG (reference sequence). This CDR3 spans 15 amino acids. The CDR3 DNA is TGTGCCTGGAGCCTAGCGGGATCCTCCTACAATGAGCAGTTCTTC. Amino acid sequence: CAWSLAGSSYNEQFF.

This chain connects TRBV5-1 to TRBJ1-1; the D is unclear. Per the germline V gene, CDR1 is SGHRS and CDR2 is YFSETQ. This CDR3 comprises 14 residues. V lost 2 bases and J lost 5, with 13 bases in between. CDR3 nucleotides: TGCGCCAGCAGCTTAATAGTCGGGCAGACTGAAGCTTTCTTT. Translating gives CASSLIVGQTEAFF.